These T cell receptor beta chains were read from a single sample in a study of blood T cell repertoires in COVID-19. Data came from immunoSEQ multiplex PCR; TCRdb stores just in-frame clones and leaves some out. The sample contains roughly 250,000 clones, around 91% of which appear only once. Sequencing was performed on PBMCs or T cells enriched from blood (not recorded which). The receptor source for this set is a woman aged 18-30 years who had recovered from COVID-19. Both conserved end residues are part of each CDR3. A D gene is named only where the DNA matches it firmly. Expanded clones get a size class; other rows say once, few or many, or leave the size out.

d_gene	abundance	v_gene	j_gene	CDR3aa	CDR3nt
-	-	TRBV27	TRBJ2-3	CASSWGLVDTQYF	TGTGCCAGCAGTTGGGGGCTAGTAGATACGCAGTATTTT
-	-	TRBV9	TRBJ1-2	CASSVEYNGYTF	TGTGCCAGCAGCGTAGAATACAATGGCTACACCTTC
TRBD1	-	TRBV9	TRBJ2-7	CASSVGTGLNSYEQYF	TGTGCCAGCAGCGTAGGGACAGGGCTCAATTCCTACGAGCAGTACTTC
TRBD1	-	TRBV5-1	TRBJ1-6	CASSGRTGIDSPLHF	TGCGCCAGCAGCGGAAGGACAGGAATTGATTCACCCCTCCACTTT
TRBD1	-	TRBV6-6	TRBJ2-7	CASSRMAPGQGTKEQYF	TGTGCCAGCAGCCGAATGGCACCGGGACAGGGGACCAAGGAGCAGTACTTC
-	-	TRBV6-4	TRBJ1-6	CASSESGVYSPLHF	TGTGCCAGCAGTGAGTCAGGGGTGTATTCACCCCTCCACTTT
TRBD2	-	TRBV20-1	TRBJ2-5	CSASHGGGYQETQYF	TGCAGTGCTAGTCATGGGGGGGGGTACCAAGAGACCCAGTACTTC
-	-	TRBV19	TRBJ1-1	CATSGRGGTEAFF	TGTGCCACCTCGGGCCGGGGGGGGACTGAAGCTTTCTTT
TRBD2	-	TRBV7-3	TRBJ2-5	CASSSGTSGETQYF	TGTGCCAGCAGCTCGGGGACTAGCGGGGAGACCCAGTACTTC
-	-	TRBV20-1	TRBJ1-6	CSASHSFESSYNSPLHF	TGCAGTGCTAGTCATAGTTTTGAGAGCTCCTATAATTCACCCCTCCACTTT
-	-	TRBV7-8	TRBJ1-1	CASSLRTIMNTEAFF	TGTGCCAGCAGCCTCCGGACTATTATGAACACTGAAGCTTTCTTT
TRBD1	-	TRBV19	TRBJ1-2	CASMDRIYGYTF	TGTGCCAGCATGGACAGGATCTATGGCTACACCTTC
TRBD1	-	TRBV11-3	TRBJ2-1	CASSPRQGTHNEQFF	TGTGCCAGCAGCCCCAGACAGGGGACCCACAATGAGCAGTTCTTC
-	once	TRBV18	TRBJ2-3	CASSRSPTVPGSRSRGYTDTQYF	TGTGCCAGCTCACGGTCCCCTACGGTCCCGGGGAGCCGGAGCCGGGGGTACACAGATACGCAGTATTTT
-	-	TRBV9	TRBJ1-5	CASSPEGESNQPQHF	TGTGCCAGCAGCCCAGAGGGGGAGAGCAATCAGCCCCAGCATTTT
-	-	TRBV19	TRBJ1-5	CAVRGSGQPQHF	TGTGCCGTAAGGGGGTCGGGGCAGCCCCAGCATTTT
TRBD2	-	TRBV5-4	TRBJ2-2	CASSGTSGGAGELFF	TGTGCCAGCAGCGGGACTAGCGGGGGGGCCGGGGAGCTGTTTTTT
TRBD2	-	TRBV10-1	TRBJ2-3	CASSESGGGAADTQYF	TGCGCCAGCAGTGAGTCGGGCGGGGGGGCGGCAGATACGCAGTATTTT
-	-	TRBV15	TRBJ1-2	CATSPLANLNNYGYTF	TGTGCCACCAGCCCCTTGGCCAACCTTAATAACTATGGCTACACCTTC
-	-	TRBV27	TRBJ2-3	CASGTSSFRNPHTQYF	TGTGCCAGCGGAACTTCTAGCTTTAGAAATCCCCATACGCAGTATTTT
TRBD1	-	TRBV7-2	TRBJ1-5	CASSSHMLGTGTNQPQHF	TGTGCCAGCAGCTCACACATGTTAGGGACAGGGACGAATCAGCCCCAGCATTTT
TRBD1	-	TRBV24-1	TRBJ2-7	CRGQGKYEQYF	TGTAGGGGGCAGGGTAAGTACGAGCAGTACTTC
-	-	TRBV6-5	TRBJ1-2	CASSGVDYGYTF	TGTGCCAGCTCGGGGGTGGACTATGGCTACACCTTC
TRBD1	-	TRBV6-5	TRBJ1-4	CASTLDRVTEKLFF	TGTGCCAGCACCCTGGACAGGGTAACTGAAAAACTGTTTTTT
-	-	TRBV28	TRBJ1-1	CATHRQFNTEAFF	TGTGCCACACACCGACAGTTCAACACTGAAGCTTTCTTT
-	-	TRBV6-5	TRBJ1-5	CASSYSRGRSNQPQHF	TGTGCCAGCAGTTACTCCCGGGGTCGGAGCAATCAGCCCCAGCATTTT
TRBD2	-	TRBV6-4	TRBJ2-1	CASSGSGGASEQFF	TGTGCCAGCAGTGGAAGCGGGGGGGCCAGTGAGCAGTTCTTC
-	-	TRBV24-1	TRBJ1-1	CATSDLGEADYTEAFF	TGTGCCACCAGTGACCTCGGAGAGGCAGATTACACTGAAGCTTTCTTT
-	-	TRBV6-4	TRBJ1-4	CASSAWEQVKATNEKLFF	TGTGCCAGCAGTGCCTGGGAACAGGTTAAAGCAACTAATGAAAAACTGTTTTTT
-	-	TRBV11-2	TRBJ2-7	CASSSGVGYEQYF	TGTGCCAGCAGCTCGGGGGTGGGCTACGAGCAGTACTTC
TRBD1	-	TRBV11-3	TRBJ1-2	CASSSGGVGYTF	TGTGCCAGCAGCTCAGGGGGTGTCGGCTACACCTTC
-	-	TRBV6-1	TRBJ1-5	CASSEEGNSNQPQHF	TGTGCCAGCAGTGAAGAGGGGAATAGCAATCAGCCCCAGCATTTT
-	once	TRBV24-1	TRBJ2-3	CATAEGDTQYF	TGTGCCACTGCTGAGGGAGATACGCAGTATTTT
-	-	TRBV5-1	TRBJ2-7	CASSFSKARGAPYEQYF	TGCGCCAGCAGCTTCTCTAAGGCGCGGGGAGCACCCTACGAGCAGTACTTC
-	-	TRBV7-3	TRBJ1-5	CASSLNSGNQPQHF	TGTGCCAGCAGCTTAAACAGTGGCAATCAGCCCCAGCATTTT
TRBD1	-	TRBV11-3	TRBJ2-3	CASSPTGGGTDTQYF	TGTGCCAGCAGTCCCACAGGGGGAGGCACAGATACGCAGTATTTT
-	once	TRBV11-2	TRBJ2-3	CASSVWGHTDTQYF	TGTGCCAGCAGCGTATGGGGGCACACAGATACGCAGTATTTT
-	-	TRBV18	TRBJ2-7	CASSPQTRSHYEQYF	TGTGCCAGCTCACCACAGACACGAAGTCATTACGAGCAGTACTTC
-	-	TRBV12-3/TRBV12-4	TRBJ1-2	CASSSRSGYTF	TGTGCCAGCAGTTCTAGGTCTGGCTACACCTTC
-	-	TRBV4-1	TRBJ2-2	CASSHKNTGELFF	TGCGCCAGCAGCCACAAAAACACCGGGGAGCTGTTTTTT
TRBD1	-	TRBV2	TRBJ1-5	CATSGTGGVQPQHF	TGTGCCACTTCCGGGACAGGGGGCGTTCAGCCCCAGCATTTT
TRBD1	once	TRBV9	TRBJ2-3	CASSLGGFSYDTQYF	TGTGCCAGCAGCTTAGGGGGCTTCTCATATGATACGCAGTATTTT
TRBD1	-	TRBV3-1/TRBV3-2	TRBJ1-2	CASSDRGSFYGYTF	TGTGCCAGCAGCGACAGGGGGTCCTTCTATGGCTACACCTTC
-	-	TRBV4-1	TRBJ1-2	CASSLIPGDRKGYTF	TGCGCCAGCAGCCTGATACCGGGTGATCGGAAAGGCTACACCTTC
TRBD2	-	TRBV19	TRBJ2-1	CASSRVGAGVYNEQFF	TGTGCCAGTAGTAGGGTCGGAGCGGGGGTATACAATGAGCAGTTCTTC
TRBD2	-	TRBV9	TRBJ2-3	CASSLDPSGGAIDTQYF	TGTGCCAGCAGCTTGGATCCTAGCGGGGGGGCCATAGATACGCAGTATTTT
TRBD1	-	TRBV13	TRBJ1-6	CASSWTGAFHYNSPLHF	TGTGCCAGCAGCTGGACAGGGGCCTTTCACTATAATTCACCCCTCCACTTT
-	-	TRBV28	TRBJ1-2	CASSTGAGDTANYGYTF	TGTGCCAGCAGCACTGGGGCCGGGGACACCGCCAACTATGGCTACACCTTC
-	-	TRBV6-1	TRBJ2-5	CASSERGLANWDF	TGTGCCAGCAGTGAAAGGGGACTGGCGAATTGGGACTTC
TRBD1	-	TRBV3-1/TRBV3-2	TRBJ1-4	CASSQGAGQGHEKLFF	TGTGCCAGCAGCCAAGGGGCGGGACAGGGGCATGAAAAACTGTTTTTT